The 3 T cell receptor beta chains reported below all come from one sample, sequenced in a study of T-cell reconstitution after alpha-beta-depleted transplantation in children. For TCRbeta, the library was prepared with unique molecular identifiers. MiXCR was run by TCRdb on the PCR reads, yielding one entry per CDR3 protein. The data hold about a million distinct CDR3 sequences, with around 30% observed a single time. The sample was PBMCs, mostly from graft donor cells, taken 360 days after TCRalphabeta/CD19-depleted stem cell transplant. The source is a boy less than two years old who had a stem cell transplant for SCID, so the T cells may come from the graft donor.

This clonotype was observed a handful of times. J is TRBJ2-4 and V is TRBV10-3; 8 bases match TRBD1. The CDR3 sequence is 13 residues long. Germline V gene data show CDR1 as ENHRY and CDR2 as SYGVKD. The V gene end was trimmed by 6 bases and the J gene end by 8 bases; junction bases not matched to a gene: 6. This CDR3 is CAIRGGQGDIQYF. CDR3 coding DNA: TGTGCCATCAGGGGCGGACAGGGAGACATTCAGTACTTC.

This clonotype was seen a single time. V and J are TRBV4-2 and TRBJ2-2; the match to TRBD2 covers 13 bases. CDR1 and CDR2 (germline): LGHNA, YNFKEQ. The CDR3 runs to 18 residues. V shed 3 bases and J 5 bases; nucleotides not matched to a gene: 9. In DNA form, the CDR3 reads TGTGCCAGCAGCCACCTACTAGCGGGGGGGCCCAGTACCGGGGAGCTGTTTTTT. This translates into CASSHLLAGGPSTGELFF.

V gene TRBV29-1 combines with J gene TRBJ2-1, with D perhaps matching TRBD1 (6 bases). V dropped 7 bases and J dropped 3 bases, with 16 bases sitting between them. Germline CDR1 and CDR2: SQVTM and ANQGSEA. The CDR3 is 14 residues long. The CDR3 region is CSDRSRGNYNEQFF. The DNA of the CDR3 is TGCAGCGACCGATCCAGGGGAAACTACAATGAGCAGTTCTTC.